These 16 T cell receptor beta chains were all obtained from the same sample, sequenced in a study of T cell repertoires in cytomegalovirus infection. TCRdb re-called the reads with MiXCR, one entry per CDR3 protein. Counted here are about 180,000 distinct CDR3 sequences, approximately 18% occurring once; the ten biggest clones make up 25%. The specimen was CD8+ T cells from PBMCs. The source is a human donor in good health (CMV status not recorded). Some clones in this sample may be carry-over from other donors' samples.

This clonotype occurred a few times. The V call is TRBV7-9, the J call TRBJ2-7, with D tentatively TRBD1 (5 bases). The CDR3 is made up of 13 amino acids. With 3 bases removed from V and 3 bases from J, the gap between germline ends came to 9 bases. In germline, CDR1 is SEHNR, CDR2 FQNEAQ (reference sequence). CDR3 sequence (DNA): TGTGCCAGCAGCTTCGACAGAGTCTACGAGCAGTACTTC. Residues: CASSFDRVYEQYF. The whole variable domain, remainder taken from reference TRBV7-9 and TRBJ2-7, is DTGVSQNPRHKITKRGQNVTFRCDPISEHNRLYWYRQTLGQGPEFLTYFQNEAQLEKSRLLSDRFSAERPKGSFSTLEIQRTEQGDSAMYLCASSFDRVYEQYFGPGTRLTVT.

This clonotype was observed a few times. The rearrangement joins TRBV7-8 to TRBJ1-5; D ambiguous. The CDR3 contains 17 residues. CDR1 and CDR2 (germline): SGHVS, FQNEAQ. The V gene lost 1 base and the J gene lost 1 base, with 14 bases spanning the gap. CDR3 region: CASSLVPGEGSNQPQHF. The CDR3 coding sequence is TGTGCCAGCAGCTTAGTCCCCGGGGAAGGGAGCAATCAGCCCCAGCATTTT.

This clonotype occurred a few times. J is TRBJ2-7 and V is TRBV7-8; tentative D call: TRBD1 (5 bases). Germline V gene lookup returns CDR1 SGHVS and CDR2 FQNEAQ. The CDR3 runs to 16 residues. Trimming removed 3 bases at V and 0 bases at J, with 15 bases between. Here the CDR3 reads CASSFYRQTSSYEQYF. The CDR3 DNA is TGTGCCAGCAGCTTTTATCGACAGACAAGCTCCTACGAGCAGTACTTC.

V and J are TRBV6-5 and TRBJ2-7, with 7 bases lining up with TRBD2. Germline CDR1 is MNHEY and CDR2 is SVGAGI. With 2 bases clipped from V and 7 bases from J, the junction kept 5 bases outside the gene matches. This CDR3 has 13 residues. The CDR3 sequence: CASSYGEGSEQYF. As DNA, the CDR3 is TGTGCCAGCAGTTACGGGGAGGGGTCAGAGCAGTACTTC.

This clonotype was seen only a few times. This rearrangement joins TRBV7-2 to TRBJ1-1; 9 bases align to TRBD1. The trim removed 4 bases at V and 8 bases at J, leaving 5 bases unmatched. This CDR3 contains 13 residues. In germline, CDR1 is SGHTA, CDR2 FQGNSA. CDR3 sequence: CASSSQGADEAFF. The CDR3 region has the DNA TGTGCCAGCAGCTCACAGGGGGCGGACGAAGCTTTCTTT.

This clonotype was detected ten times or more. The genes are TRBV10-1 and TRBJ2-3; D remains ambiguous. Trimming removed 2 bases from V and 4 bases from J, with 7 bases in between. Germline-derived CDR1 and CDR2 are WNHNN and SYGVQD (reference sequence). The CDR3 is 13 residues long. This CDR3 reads CASSEPHSDTQYF. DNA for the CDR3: TGCGCCAGCAGTGAGCCCCACTCAGATACGCAGTATTTT.

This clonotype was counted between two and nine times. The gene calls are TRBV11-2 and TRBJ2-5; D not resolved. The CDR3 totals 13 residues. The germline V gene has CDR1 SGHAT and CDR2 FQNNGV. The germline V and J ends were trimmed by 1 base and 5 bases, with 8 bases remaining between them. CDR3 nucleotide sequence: TGTGCCAGCAGCTTAGTGATCTGGGAGACCCAGTACTTC. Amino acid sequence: CASSLVIWETQYF.

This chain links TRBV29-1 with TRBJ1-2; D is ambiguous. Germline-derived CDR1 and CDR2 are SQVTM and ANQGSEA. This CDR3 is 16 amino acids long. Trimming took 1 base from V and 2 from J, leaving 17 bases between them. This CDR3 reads CSVEGVGSNINYGYTF. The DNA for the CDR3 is TGCAGCGTTGAAGGGGTTGGTAGTAACATCAACTATGGCTACACCTTC.

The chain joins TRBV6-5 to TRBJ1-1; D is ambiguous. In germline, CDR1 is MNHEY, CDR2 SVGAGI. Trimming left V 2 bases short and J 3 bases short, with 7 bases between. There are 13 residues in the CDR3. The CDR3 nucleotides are TGTGCCAGCAGTTACACCCGATACACTGAAGCTTTCTTT. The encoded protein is CASSYTRYTEAFF.

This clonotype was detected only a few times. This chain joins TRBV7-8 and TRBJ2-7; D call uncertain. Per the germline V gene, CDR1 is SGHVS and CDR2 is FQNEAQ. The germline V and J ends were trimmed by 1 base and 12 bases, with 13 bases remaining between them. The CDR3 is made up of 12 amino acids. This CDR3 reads CASSLVDHAWYF. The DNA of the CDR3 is TGTGCCAGCAGCTTAGTCGATCATGCGTGGTACTTC.

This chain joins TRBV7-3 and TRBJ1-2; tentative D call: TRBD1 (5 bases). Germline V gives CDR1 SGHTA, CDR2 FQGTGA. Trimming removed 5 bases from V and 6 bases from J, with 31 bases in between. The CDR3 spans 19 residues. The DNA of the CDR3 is TGTGCCAGCAGCCAACCTCTCGACTCCCCCCGGGGGGAGGCTGATGGCTACACCTTC. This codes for CASSQPLDSPRGEADGYTF.

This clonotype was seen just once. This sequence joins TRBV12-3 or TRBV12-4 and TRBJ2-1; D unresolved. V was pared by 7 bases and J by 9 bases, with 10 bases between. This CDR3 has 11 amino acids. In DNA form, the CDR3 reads TGTGCCAGCATTAGCCTCCCTGAGCAGTTCTTC. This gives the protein CASISLPEQFF.

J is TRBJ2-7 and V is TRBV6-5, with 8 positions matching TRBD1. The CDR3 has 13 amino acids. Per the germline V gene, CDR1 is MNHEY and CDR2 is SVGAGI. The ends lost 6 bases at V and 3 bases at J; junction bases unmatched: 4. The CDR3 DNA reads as TGTGCCAGCAGCCGGACAGGGATCTACGAGCAGTACTTC. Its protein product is CASSRTGIYEQYF.

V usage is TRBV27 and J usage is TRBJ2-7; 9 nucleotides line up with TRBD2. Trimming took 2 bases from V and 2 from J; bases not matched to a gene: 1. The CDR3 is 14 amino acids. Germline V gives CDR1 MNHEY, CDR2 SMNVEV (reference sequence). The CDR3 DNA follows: TGTGCCAGCAGTTTAAGCGGGGGGACCTACGAGCAGTACTTC. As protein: CASSLSGGTYEQYF.

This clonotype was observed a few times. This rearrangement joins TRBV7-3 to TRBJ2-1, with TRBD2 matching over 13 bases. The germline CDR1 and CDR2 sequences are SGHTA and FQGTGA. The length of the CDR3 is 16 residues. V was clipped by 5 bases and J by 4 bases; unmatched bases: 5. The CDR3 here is CASSPTSGGPYNEQFF. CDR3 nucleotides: TGTGCCAGCAGCCCGACTAGCGGGGGGCCGTACAATGAGCAGTTCTTC.

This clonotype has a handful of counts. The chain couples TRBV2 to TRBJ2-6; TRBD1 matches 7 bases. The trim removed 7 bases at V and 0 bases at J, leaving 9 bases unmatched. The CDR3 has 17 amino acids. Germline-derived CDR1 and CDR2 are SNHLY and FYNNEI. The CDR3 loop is CASNTGTVLSGANVLTF. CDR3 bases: TGTGCCAGCAATACCGGGACAGTTCTCTCTGGGGCCAACGTCCTGACTTTC.